A single sample gave rise to the 6 T cell receptor beta chains below, sequenced in a study of blood T cell repertoires in COVID-19. Using immunoSEQ multiplex PCR, the repertoire was profiled, and TCRdb retains in-frame clones only, with some absent. The sample has just under 350,000 clones, 88% seen once. Sequences were obtained from peripheral blood. These receptors were collected from a woman in her sixties or seventies with COVID-19, enrolled during active disease.

The chain employs TRBV27 and TRBJ1-5; D might be TRBD1 (5 bases). Between the trimmed V and J ends, which lost 8 bases and 2 bases, there was a span of 16 bases. There are 15 residues in the CDR3. Germline V gene lookup returns CDR1 MNHEY and CDR2 SMNVEV (reference sequence). The DNA of the CDR3 is TGTGCCAGCTCACCCTGGGCAGGGCGCAATCAGCCCCAGCATTTT. Its translation is CASSPWAGRNQPQHF.

This rearrangement joins TRBV9 to TRBJ1-6; 7 bases fit TRBD1. This CDR3 has 14 amino acids. J lost 5 bases, V lost 5 bases, and 4 bases had no gene match. The germline CDR1 and CDR2 sequences are SGDLS and YYNGEE. CDR3 region: CASSQTGHNSPLHF. The CDR3 DNA reads TGTGCCAGCAGTCAGACAGGGCATAATTCACCCCTCCACTTT.

As to this clone: The same CDR3 also results from other DNA sequences found in this sample. V gene TRBV2 combines with J gene TRBJ2-5; D not resolved. This CDR3 contains 11 residues. Trimming took off 2 bases at V and 4 bases at J, with 2 bases between the two ends. Germline assignment: CDR1 SNHLY and CDR2 FYNNEI. The CDR3 loop reads CASSERETQYF. The CDR3 DNA is TGTGCCAGCAGTGAACGAGAGACCCAGTACTTC.

This chain links TRBV4-1 with TRBJ1-2, with D unclear. Per the germline V gene, CDR1 is MGHRA and CDR2 is YSYEKL. The CDR3 contains 14 residues. Trimming shortened V by 0 bases and J by 2 bases, and 7 bases separated the two germline ends. DNA for the CDR3: TGCGCCAGCAGCCAAGATCAGGTAAACTATGGCTACACCTTC. Encoded protein: CASSQDQVNYGYTF.

This rearrangement joins TRBV12-3 or TRBV12-4 to TRBJ2-3; D unclear. The CDR3 is 12 amino acids. V lost 2 bases and J 8 bases, leaving 8 bases between the germline ends. Written as DNA, the CDR3 is TGTGCCAGCAGTTTATCCCAGGCTACGCAGTATTTT. Its protein is CASSLSQATQYF.

The chain is built from TRBV5-4 and TRBJ1-2; D remains ambiguous. Germline V gene data show CDR1 as SGHNT and CDR2 as YYREEE (reference sequence). This CDR3 has 14 residues. V was pared by 7 bases and J by 3 bases, with 16 bases between. Here the CDR3 reads CASAPEGGYYGYTF. Here the CDR3 DNA reads TGTGCCAGCGCCCCGGAGGGTGGGTACTATGGCTACACCTTC.